This T cell receptor (beta chain) was found in a study of a mutant IDH1 vaccine in newly diagnosed glioma. As for the study in general: Treated patients were around 60% male, roughly 40% female, mean age about 41 years. Before enrollment, patients got radiotherapy alone, temozolomide alone, or mostly the combination. Study results and limitations: It was approximately 93% of patients that developed vaccine-induced immune responses.

The repertoire was sequenced with immunoSEQ multiplex PCR; TCRdb's copy has only in-frame clones and lacks some. The table has about 56,000 clones, over 80% seen once. In the case of this clone: Its antigen is unidentified.

Described time point: week 47, end of study. Topical imiquimod accompanied each vaccine dose, which consisted of 300 ug of mutant IDH1 20-mer peptide. Each tumor in the donors was a new WHO grade 3 or 4 astrocytoma, IDH1-mutant and ATRX-lost. Trimming cost V 1 base and J 3 bases; bases outside gene matches: 4. The length of the CDR3 is 16 residues. Germline values: CDR1 KGHSH, CDR2 LQKENI. The chain has TRBV18 and TRBJ2-2; 8 bases align to TRBD1. Sequenced here: PBMCs, sampled from a glioma patient whose treatment included an IDH1 peptide vaccine. The receptor comes from a woman aged 50 to 60 with glioma. The CDR3 reads CASSPRRQGHTGELFF. The CDR3 DNA is TGTGCCAGCTCACCACGGAGACAGGGGCACACCGGGGAGCTGTTTTTT. Using reference TRBV18 and TRBJ2-2 for the parts outside the CDR3, the full variable domain is NAGVMQNPRHLVRRRGQEARLRCSPMKGHSHVYWYRQLPEEGLKFMVYLQKENIIDESGMPKERFSAEFPKEGPSILRIQQVVRGDSAAYFCASSPRRQGHTGELFFGEGSRLTVL.